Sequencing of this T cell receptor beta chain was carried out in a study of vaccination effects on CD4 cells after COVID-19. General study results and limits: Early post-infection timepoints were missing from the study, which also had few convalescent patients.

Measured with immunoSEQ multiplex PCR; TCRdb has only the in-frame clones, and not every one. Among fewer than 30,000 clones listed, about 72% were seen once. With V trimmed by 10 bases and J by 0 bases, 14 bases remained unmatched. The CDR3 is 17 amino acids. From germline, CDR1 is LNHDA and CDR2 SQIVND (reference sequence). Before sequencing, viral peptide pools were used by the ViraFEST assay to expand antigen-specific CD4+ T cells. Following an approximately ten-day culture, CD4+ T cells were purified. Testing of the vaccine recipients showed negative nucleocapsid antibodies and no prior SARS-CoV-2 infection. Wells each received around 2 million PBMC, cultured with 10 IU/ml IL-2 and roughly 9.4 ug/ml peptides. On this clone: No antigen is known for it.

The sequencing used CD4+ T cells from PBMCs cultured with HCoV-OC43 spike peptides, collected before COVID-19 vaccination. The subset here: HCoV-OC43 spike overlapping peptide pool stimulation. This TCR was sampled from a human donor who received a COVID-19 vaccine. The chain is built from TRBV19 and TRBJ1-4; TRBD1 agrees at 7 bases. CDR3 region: CATRGRGSGATNEKLFF. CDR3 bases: TGTGCCACTCGTGGCAGGGGGTCAGGGGCAACTAATGAAAAACTGTTTTTT.